The 3 T cell receptor beta chains below come from one sample, sequenced in a study of blood T cell repertoires in COVID-19. TCRdb's table, derived via immunoSEQ multiplex PCR, lists solely in-frame clones and lacks some. Of roughly 300,000 clones detected, around 87% appear once; the ten largest clones hold 6.5% to 9.5%. Sample: peripheral blood. The receptors come from a woman in her 50s who had recovered from COVID-19.

The rearrangement uses TRBV7-2 and TRBJ2-3; D is possibly TRBD2 (5 bases). V was shortened by 3 bases and J by 4 bases, with 14 bases between the two germline ends. Germline CDR1 SGHTA, CDR2 FQGNSA. The CDR3 contains 15 residues. This CDR3 is CASSFSRGSADTQYF. The DNA for the CDR3 is TGTGCCAGCAGCTTTTCCCGAGGGAGCGCAGATACGCAGTATTTT.

This clone appeared once. CDR3 bases: TGTGCCAGCAGTTTTTTAGCGGGATTGACAGATACGCAGTATTTT. Its translation is CASSFLAGLTDTQYF. This chain links TRBV2 with TRBJ2-3; 8 bases map to TRBD2. This CDR3 spans 15 amino acids. Germline CDR1 reads SNHLY; CDR2 reads FYNNEI. With 5 bases clipped from V and 3 bases from J, the junction kept 7 bases outside the gene matches.

This chain connects TRBV27 to TRBJ1-1; a possible D gene is TRBD1 (6 bases). This CDR3 is built from 15 residues. The V and J ends lost 6 bases and 1 base respectively, with 15 bases between them. Germline CDR1 reads MNHEY; CDR2 reads SMNVEV (reference sequence). The CDR3, as DNA: TGTGCCAGCAGCTACCGAGGGGGTCGGAACACTGAAGCTTTCTTT. Its protein product is CASSYRGGRNTEAFF.